Listed here is a single T cell receptor beta chain. CDR1 and CDR2 from the germline V gene are MNHEY and SVGAGI. With 7 bases clipped from V and 3 bases from J, the junction kept 3 bases outside the gene matches. The CDR3 runs to 14 residues. The sample is drawn from a study of shared clonotypes between healthy human individuals. Naive CD4+ cells were CD45RA-selected; the remaining cells were memory. Clones were sequenced by immunoSEQ multiplex PCR, and TCRdb holds only the in-frame ones, with some missing. The table shows about 980,000 clones, with 70% to 85% occurring only once. The sequence derives from a man younger than 35 in good health. Sequenced sample: memory CD4+ T cells sorted from blood. Stated subset: CD45RA-negative fraction. This rearrangement joins TRBV6-5 to TRBJ1-6; TRBD1 aligns across 7 bases. CDR3 residues: CASKDRVYNSPLHF. CDR3 DNA: TGTGCCAGCAAAGACAGGGTCTATAATTCACCCCTCCACTTT.